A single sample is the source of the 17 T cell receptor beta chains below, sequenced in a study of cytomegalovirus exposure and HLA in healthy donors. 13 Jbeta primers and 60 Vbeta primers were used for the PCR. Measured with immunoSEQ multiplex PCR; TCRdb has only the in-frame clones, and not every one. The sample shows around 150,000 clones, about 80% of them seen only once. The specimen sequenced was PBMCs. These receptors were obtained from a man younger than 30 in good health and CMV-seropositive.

The CDR3 loop is CASSNSLVSGGIEQYF. CDR3 sequence (DNA): TGTGCCAGCAGCAATTCCCTGGTCTCAGGGGGCATCGAGCAGTACTTC. This chain joins TRBV13 and TRBJ2-7; TRBD1 matches at 8 bases. J lost 6 bases, V lost 5 bases, and 15 bases had no gene match. The CDR3 is made up of 16 amino acids. Germline V lookup: CDR1 PRHDT, CDR2 FYEKMQ (reference sequence).

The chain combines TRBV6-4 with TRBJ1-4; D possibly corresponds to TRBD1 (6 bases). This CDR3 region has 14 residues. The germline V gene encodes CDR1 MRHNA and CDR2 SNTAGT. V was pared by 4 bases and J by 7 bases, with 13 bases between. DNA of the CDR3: TGTGCCAGCAGTGTGAAAGGGGGAAGTGAAAAACTGTTTTTT. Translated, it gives CASSVKGGSEKLFF.

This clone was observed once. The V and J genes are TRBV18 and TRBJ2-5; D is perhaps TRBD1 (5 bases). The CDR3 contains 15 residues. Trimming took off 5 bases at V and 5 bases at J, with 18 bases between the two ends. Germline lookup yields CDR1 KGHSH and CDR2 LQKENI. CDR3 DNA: TGTGCCAGCTCAGAGCAGGGAATAGGATACGAGACCCAGTACTTC. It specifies CASSEQGIGYETQYF.

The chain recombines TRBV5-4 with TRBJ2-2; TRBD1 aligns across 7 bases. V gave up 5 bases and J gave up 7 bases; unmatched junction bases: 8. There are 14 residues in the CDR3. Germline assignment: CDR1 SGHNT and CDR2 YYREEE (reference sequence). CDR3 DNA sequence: TGTGCCAGCAGTTACTCAGGGGGATACGGGGAGCTGTTTTTT. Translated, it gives CASSYSGGYGELFF.

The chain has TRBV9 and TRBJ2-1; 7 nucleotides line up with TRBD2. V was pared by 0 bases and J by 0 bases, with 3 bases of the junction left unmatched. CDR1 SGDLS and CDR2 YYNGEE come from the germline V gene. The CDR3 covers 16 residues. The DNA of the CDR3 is TGTGCCAGCAGCGTAGGGGGGGGGAACTCCTACAATGAGCAGTTCTTC. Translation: CASSVGGGNSYNEQFF.

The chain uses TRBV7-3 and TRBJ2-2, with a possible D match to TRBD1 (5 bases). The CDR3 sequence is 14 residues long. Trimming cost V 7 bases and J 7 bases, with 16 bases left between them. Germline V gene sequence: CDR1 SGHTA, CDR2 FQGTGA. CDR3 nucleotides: TGTGCCAGCACTTCGGGTGGGGCCGGCGGGGAGCTGTTTTTT. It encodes CASTSGGAGGELFF. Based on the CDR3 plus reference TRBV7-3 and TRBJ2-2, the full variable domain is GAGVSQTPSNKVTEKGKYVELRCDPISGHTALYWYRQSLGQGPEFLIYFQGTGAADDSGLPNDRFFAVRPEGSVSTLKIQRTERGDSAVYLCASTSGGAGGELFFGEGSRLTVL.

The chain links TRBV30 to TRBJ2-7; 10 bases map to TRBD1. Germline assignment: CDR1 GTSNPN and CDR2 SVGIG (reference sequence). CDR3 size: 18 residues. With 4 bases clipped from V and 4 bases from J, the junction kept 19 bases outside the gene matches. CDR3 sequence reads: CAWTDRGRPGHSIYEQYF. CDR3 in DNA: TGTGCCTGGACTGACAGGGGGCGCCCGGGCCATTCTATTTACGAGCAGTACTTC.

DNA for the CDR3: TGTGCCAGCAGCCCCCGGAGGGAGACTGAAGCTTTCTTT. This translates into CASSPRRETEAFF. The V call is TRBV16, the J call TRBJ1-1, with D hard to call. The CDR3 spans 13 residues. Trimming cost V 4 bases and J 5 bases, with 11 bases left between them. Germline-derived CDR1 and CDR2 are KGHSY and FQNENV. Variable domain in full (rest from reference TRBV16 and TRBJ1-1): GEEVAQTPKHLVRGEGQKAKLYCAPIKGHSYVFWYQQVLKNEFKFLISFQNENVFDETGMPKERFSAKCLPNSPCSLEIQATKLEDSAVYFCASSPRRETEAFFGQGTRLTVV.

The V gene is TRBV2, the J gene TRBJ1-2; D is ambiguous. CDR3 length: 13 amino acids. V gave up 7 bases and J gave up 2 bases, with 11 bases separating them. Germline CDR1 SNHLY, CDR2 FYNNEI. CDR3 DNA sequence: TGTGCCAGCAAAACCCCTGGCAACTATGGCTACACCTTC. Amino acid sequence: CASKTPGNYGYTF.

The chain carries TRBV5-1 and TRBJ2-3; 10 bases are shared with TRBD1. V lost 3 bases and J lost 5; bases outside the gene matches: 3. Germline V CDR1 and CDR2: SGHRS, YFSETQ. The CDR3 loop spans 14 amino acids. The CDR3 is CASSSTGGEDTQYF. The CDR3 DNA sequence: TGCGCCAGCAGCTCGACAGGGGGCGAAGATACGCAGTATTTT.

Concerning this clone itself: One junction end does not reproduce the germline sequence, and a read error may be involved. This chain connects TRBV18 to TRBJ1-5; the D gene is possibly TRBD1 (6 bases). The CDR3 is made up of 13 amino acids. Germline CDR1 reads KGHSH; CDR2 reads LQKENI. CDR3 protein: CASSPQGDQPPHF. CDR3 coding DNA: TGTGCCAGCTCACCACAGGGGGATCAGCCCCCGCATTTT.

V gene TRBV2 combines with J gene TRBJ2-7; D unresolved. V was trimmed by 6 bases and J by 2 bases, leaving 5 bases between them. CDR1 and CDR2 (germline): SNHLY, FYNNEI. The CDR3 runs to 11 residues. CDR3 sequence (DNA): TGTGCCAGCAGAAACACCTACGAGCAGTACTTC. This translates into CASRNTYEQYF. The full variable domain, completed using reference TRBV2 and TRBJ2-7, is EPEVTQTPSHQVTQMGQEVILRCVPISNHLYFYWYRQILGQKVEFLVSFYNNEISEKSEIFDDQFSVERPDGSNFTLKIRSTKLEDSAMYFCASRNTYEQYFGPGTRLTVT.

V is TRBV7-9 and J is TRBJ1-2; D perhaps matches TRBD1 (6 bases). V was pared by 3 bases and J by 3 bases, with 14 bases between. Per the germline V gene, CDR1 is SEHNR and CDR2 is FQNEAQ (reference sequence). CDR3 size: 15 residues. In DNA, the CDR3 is TGTGCCAGCAGCTTGGGGTGGGGGCTTCACTATGGCTACACCTTC. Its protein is CASSLGWGLHYGYTF.

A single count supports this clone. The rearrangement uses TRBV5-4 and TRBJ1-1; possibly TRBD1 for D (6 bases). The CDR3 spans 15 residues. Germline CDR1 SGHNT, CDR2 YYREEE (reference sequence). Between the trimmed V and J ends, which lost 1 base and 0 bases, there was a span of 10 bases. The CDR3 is CASSLMTGLNTEAFF. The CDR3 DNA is TGTGCCAGCAGCTTGATGACAGGATTGAACACTGAAGCTTTCTTT.

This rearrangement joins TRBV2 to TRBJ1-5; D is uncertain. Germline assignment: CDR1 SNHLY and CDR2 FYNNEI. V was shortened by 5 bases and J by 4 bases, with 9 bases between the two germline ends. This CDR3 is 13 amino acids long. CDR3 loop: CASSFRGNQPQHF. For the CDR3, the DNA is TGTGCCAGCAGTTTTCGAGGAAATCAGCCCCAGCATTTT.

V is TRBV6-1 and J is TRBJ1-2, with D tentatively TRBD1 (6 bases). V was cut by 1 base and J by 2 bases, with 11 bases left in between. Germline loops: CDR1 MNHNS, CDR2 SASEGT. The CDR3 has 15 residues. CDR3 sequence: CASSEVDSVNYGYTF. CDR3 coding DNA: TGTGCCAGCAGTGAAGTGGACAGTGTAAACTATGGCTACACCTTC.

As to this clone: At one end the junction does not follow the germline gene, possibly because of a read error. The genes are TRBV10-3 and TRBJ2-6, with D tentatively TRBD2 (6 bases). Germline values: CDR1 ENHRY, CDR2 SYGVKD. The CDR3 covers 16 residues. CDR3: CAISEPRRAGANGLTF. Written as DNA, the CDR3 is TGTGCCATCAGTGAGCCCCGGAGGGCTGGGGCCAACGGCCTGACTTTC.